Listed below are T cell receptor beta chains from one sample, sequenced in a study of shared clonotypes between healthy human individuals. The table came from immunoSEQ multiplex PCR; TCRdb's copy has only in-frame clones and leaves some out. There are about 590,000 clones in the sample; roughly 95% occur only once, and around 0.11% lies in the top ten. What was sequenced was naive CD8+ T cells sorted from blood. These receptors originate from a woman under 40 in good health. CDR3s include the opening cysteine and the closing phenylalanine or tryptophan. The order of the fields is CDR3 length, D gene, V gene, clone size, J gene, CDR3 DNA, CDR3 protein. A D gene is named only where the DNA matches it firmly. Rows may omit the clone size; those that give it use once, few, many or a size class.

CDR3 length: 15
D gene: TRBD2
V gene: TRBV4-1
clone size: NA
J gene: TRBJ2-7
CDR3 DNA: TGCGCCAGCAGCCAAGGACTAGCGCTGTACTACGAGCAGTACTTC
CDR3 protein: CASSQGLALYYEQYF

CDR3 length: 14
D gene: NA
V gene: TRBV6-5
clone size: NA
J gene: TRBJ1-2
CDR3 DNA: TGTGCCAGCAGTTACTCGGTGTCTGTCGGCGGCTACACCTTC
CDR3 protein: CASSYSVSVGGYTF

CDR3 length: 17
D gene: TRBD2
V gene: TRBV27
clone size: NA
J gene: TRBJ2-1
CDR3 DNA: TGTGCCAGCAGTCGATCAATAGCGGGAGGGCCGAGGAATGAGCAGTTCTTC
CDR3 protein: CASSRSIAGGPRNEQFF

CDR3 length: 14
D gene: NA
V gene: TRBV4-1
clone size: NA
J gene: TRBJ2-2
CDR3 DNA: TGCGCCAGCAGCCAAGACTTAGTGGGCGGGGAGCTGTTTTTT
CDR3 protein: CASSQDLVGGELFF

CDR3 length: 17
D gene: TRBD1
V gene: TRBV4-1
clone size: NA
J gene: TRBJ1-1
CDR3 DNA: TGCGCCAGCAGCCAAACTAAAGGACAGGCTATGAACACTGAAGCTTTCTTT
CDR3 protein: CASSQTKGQAMNTEAFF

CDR3 length: 16
D gene: NA
V gene: TRBV5-1
clone size: NA
J gene: TRBJ2-5
CDR3 DNA: TGCGCCAGCAGCTTTTCCAACAGGGGGGGCCAAGAGACCCAGTACTTC
CDR3 protein: CASSFSNRGGQETQYF

CDR3 length: 14
D gene: TRBD1
V gene: TRBV19
clone size: once
J gene: TRBJ2-7
CDR3 DNA: TGTGCCAGTAAGCGGGACAGGGATACCTACGAGCAGTACTTC
CDR3 protein: CASKRDRDTYEQYF

CDR3 length: 15
D gene: TRBD2
V gene: TRBV2
clone size: NA
J gene: TRBJ2-3
CDR3 DNA: TGTGCCAGCGCAGGACTAGCGGGAGGGACGGATACGCAGTATTTT
CDR3 protein: CASAGLAGGTDTQYF

CDR3 length: 14
D gene: NA
V gene: TRBV28
clone size: NA
J gene: TRBJ2-1
CDR3 DNA: TGTGCCAGCAGTTTCTTGGACGCTGGCAATGAGCAGTTCTTC
CDR3 protein: CASSFLDAGNEQFF

CDR3 length: 16
D gene: TRBD2
V gene: TRBV27
clone size: NA
J gene: TRBJ2-7
CDR3 DNA: TGTGCCAGCAGTTCGTCTACTAGCGGGAGCCCATACGAGCAGTACTTC
CDR3 protein: CASSSSTSGSPYEQYF

CDR3 length: 13
D gene: NA
V gene: TRBV28
clone size: once
J gene: TRBJ2-7
CDR3 DNA: TGTGCCAGCAGTTTGGACAGTCTCTACGAGCAGTACTTC
CDR3 protein: CASSLDSLYEQYF

CDR3 length: 12
D gene: NA
V gene: TRBV7-9
clone size: NA
J gene: TRBJ1-1
CDR3 DNA: TGTGCCAGCAGCTTAGGGTTGAGTGAAGCTTTCTTT
CDR3 protein: CASSLGLSEAFF

CDR3 length: 12
D gene: NA
V gene: TRBV27
clone size: once
J gene: TRBJ2-4
CDR3 DNA: TGTGCCAGCCGAAAGGGAGGAGACATTCAGTACTTC
CDR3 protein: CASRKGGDIQYF

CDR3 length: 15
D gene: NA
V gene: TRBV7-6
clone size: NA
J gene: TRBJ2-7
CDR3 DNA: TGTGCCAGCAGCTTAGGAGGGGGGAAGGGGGATGGGCAGTACTTC
CDR3 protein: CASSLGGGKGDGQYF

CDR3 length: 13
D gene: NA
V gene: TRBV15
clone size: NA
J gene: TRBJ2-1
CDR3 DNA: TGTGCCACCAGCAGAGATCGAAAGTTTGAGCAGTTCTTC
CDR3 protein: CATSRDRKFEQFF

CDR3 length: 15
D gene: NA
V gene: TRBV7-9
clone size: NA
J gene: TRBJ2-3
CDR3 DNA: TGTGCCAGCAGCTTAAGGAGACCCGAGGGAGATACGCAGTATTTT
CDR3 protein: CASSLRRPEGDTQYF

CDR3 length: 10
D gene: NA
V gene: TRBV19
clone size: few
J gene: TRBJ1-1
CDR3 DNA: TGTGCCAGTTACGACACTGAAGCTTTCTTT
CDR3 protein: CASYDTEAFF

CDR3 length: 19
D gene: TRBD2
V gene: TRBV6-1
clone size: NA
J gene: TRBJ2-7
CDR3 DNA: TGTGCCAGCAGTGAAGCTAGTAGCGGGAGGGTGGGTCGAAGGTTCGAGCAGTACTTC
CDR3 protein: CASSEASSGRVGRRFEQYF

CDR3 length: 14
D gene: NA
V gene: TRBV6-5
clone size: NA
J gene: TRBJ1-4
CDR3 DNA: TGTGCCAGCAGTCAGGCCACAACTAATGAAAAACTGTTTTTT
CDR3 protein: CASSQATTNEKLFF

CDR3 length: 15
D gene: TRBD1
V gene: TRBV9
clone size: NA
J gene: TRBJ2-7
CDR3 DNA: TGTGCCAGCAGCGCGACAGGGGCTTCCTCCTACGAGCAGTACTTC
CDR3 protein: CASSATGASSYEQYF

CDR3 length: 13
D gene: TRBD1
V gene: TRBV6-1
clone size: NA
J gene: TRBJ1-2
CDR3 DNA: TGTGCCAGCAGAGGACAGGGCGTCGATGGCTACACCTTC
CDR3 protein: CASRGQGVDGYTF

CDR3 length: 16
D gene: TRBD2
V gene: TRBV11-2
clone size: NA
J gene: TRBJ2-7
CDR3 DNA: TGTGCCAGCAGCCTAGATAGCCTAGCGGGATTCCACGAGCAGTACTTC
CDR3 protein: CASSLDSLAGFHEQYF

CDR3 length: 13
D gene: NA
V gene: TRBV28
clone size: NA
J gene: TRBJ2-3
CDR3 DNA: TGTGCCAGCGCTGGACAGATCACAGATACGCAGTATTTT
CDR3 protein: CASAGQITDTQYF

CDR3 length: 13
D gene: NA
V gene: TRBV9
clone size: NA
J gene: TRBJ2-7
CDR3 DNA: TGTGCCAGCAGCCAAGAGGGGGGCTACGAGCAGTACTTC
CDR3 protein: CASSQEGGYEQYF

CDR3 length: 12
D gene: TRBD1
V gene: TRBV2
clone size: NA
J gene: TRBJ1-2
CDR3 DNA: TGTGCCAGCAGTGGGGACAGTTATGGCTACACCTTC
CDR3 protein: CASSGDSYGYTF

CDR3 length: 15
D gene: TRBD1
V gene: TRBV29-1
clone size: NA
J gene: TRBJ2-1
CDR3 DNA: TGCAGCGTTGAGAGGGGACAGGGGGCAGACAATGAGCAGTTCTTC
CDR3 protein: CSVERGQGADNEQFF

CDR3 length: 17
D gene: TRBD2
V gene: TRBV7-9
clone size: NA
J gene: TRBJ2-1
CDR3 DNA: TGTGCCAGCAGCTCCCTCCCGGGGTGGGAGGGCGAGAATGAGCAGTTCTTC
CDR3 protein: CASSSLPGWEGENEQFF

CDR3 length: 14
D gene: NA
V gene: TRBV2
clone size: NA
J gene: TRBJ2-4
CDR3 DNA: TGTGCCAGCAGTGATGGGAAAGCCAAAAACATTCAGTACTTC
CDR3 protein: CASSDGKAKNIQYF

CDR3 length: 16
D gene: TRBD2
V gene: TRBV7-2
clone size: NA
J gene: TRBJ2-5
CDR3 DNA: TGTGCCAGCAGCTATGCTCTAGCGGGAGGAGGGGAGACCCAGTACTTC
CDR3 protein: CASSYALAGGGETQYF

CDR3 length: 10
D gene: NA
V gene: TRBV29-1
clone size: NA
J gene: TRBJ1-2
CDR3 DNA: TGCAGCGTTGAAGAGGGGGGAAACACCTTC
CDR3 protein: CSVEEGGNTF

CDR3 length: 14
D gene: NA
V gene: TRBV9
clone size: NA
J gene: TRBJ2-2
CDR3 DNA: TGTGCCAGCAGCGTAGGCCCCTCCACCGGGGAGCTGTTTTTT
CDR3 protein: CASSVGPSTGELFF

CDR3 length: 18
D gene: NA
V gene: TRBV27
clone size: NA
J gene: TRBJ2-1
CDR3 DNA: TGTGCCAGCAGTTTAAGCAAGGTGGAGCTATGGTCCAACAATGAGCAGTTCTTC
CDR3 protein: CASSLSKVELWSNNEQFF

CDR3 length: 15
D gene: TRBD1
V gene: TRBV6-4
clone size: NA
J gene: TRBJ1-5
CDR3 DNA: TGTGCCAGCGGCAACTTCCGGGACAGTAATCAGCCCCAGCATTTT
CDR3 protein: CASGNFRDSNQPQHF

CDR3 length: 11
D gene: NA
V gene: TRBV6-5
clone size: NA
J gene: TRBJ2-1
CDR3 DNA: TGTGCCAGCAGCGCCGGCAATGAGCAGTTCTTC
CDR3 protein: CASSAGNEQFF

CDR3 length: 14
D gene: TRBD1
V gene: TRBV13
clone size: once
J gene: TRBJ2-2
CDR3 DNA: TGTGCCAGCAGCCTTGACAGGGACACCGGGGAGCTGTTTTTT
CDR3 protein: CASSLDRDTGELFF

CDR3 length: 13
D gene: TRBD1
V gene: TRBV10-1
clone size: NA
J gene: TRBJ1-1
CDR3 DNA: TGCGCCAGCAGAGACAGGGTAGACACTGAAGCTTTCTTT
CDR3 protein: CASRDRVDTEAFF

CDR3 length: 15
D gene: TRBD2
V gene: TRBV11-2
clone size: NA
J gene: TRBJ2-2
CDR3 DNA: TGTGCCAGCACCTCACTAGCGTGGGTTGCCGGGGAGCTGTTTTTT
CDR3 protein: CASTSLAWVAGELFF

CDR3 length: 16
D gene: TRBD2
V gene: TRBV7-8
clone size: NA
J gene: TRBJ2-1
CDR3 DNA: TGTGCCAGCAGCTTAGGAGGACTAGCGGGACCCAATGAGCAGTTCTTC
CDR3 protein: CASSLGGLAGPNEQFF

CDR3 length: 18
D gene: TRBD2
V gene: TRBV10-1
clone size: NA
J gene: TRBJ2-7
CDR3 DNA: TGCGCCAGCATCGAAGGGACTAGCGGGTCCCGTTTGCACTACGAGCAGTACTTC
CDR3 protein: CASIEGTSGSRLHYEQYF

CDR3 length: 15
D gene: NA
V gene: TRBV4-1
clone size: NA
J gene: TRBJ2-1
CDR3 DNA: TGCGCCAGCAGCCAAGATGCAGGGCAGGGCAATGAGCAGTTCTTC
CDR3 protein: CASSQDAGQGNEQFF

CDR3 length: 15
D gene: TRBD2
V gene: TRBV5-5
clone size: NA
J gene: TRBJ2-7
CDR3 DNA: TGTGCCAGCAGCTTGGGAGCGGGACCACCCTACGAGCAGTACTTC
CDR3 protein: CASSLGAGPPYEQYF

CDR3 length: 13
D gene: NA
V gene: TRBV7-6
clone size: once
J gene: TRBJ2-7
CDR3 DNA: TGTGCCAGCAGCGCAGCTGGGGCCTACGAGCAGTACTTC
CDR3 protein: CASSAAGAYEQYF

CDR3 length: 16
D gene: TRBD1
V gene: TRBV18
clone size: NA
J gene: TRBJ2-2
CDR3 DNA: TGTGCCAGCTCACTAGCTGCGGACAGGGCTACCGGGGAGCTGTTTTTT
CDR3 protein: CASSLAADRATGELFF

CDR3 length: 15
D gene: NA
V gene: TRBV4-2
clone size: NA
J gene: TRBJ1-4
CDR3 DNA: TGTGCCAGCAGCCATCGCCTAGTAGATAATGAAAAACTGTTTTTT
CDR3 protein: CASSHRLVDNEKLFF

CDR3 length: 15
D gene: NA
V gene: TRBV18
clone size: NA
J gene: TRBJ2-6
CDR3 DNA: TGTGCCAGCTCACCGGAGAACTCTGGGGCCAACGTCCTGACTTTC
CDR3 protein: CASSPENSGANVLTF

CDR3 length: 18
D gene: TRBD1
V gene: TRBV5-1
clone size: once
J gene: TRBJ1-2
CDR3 DNA: TGCGCCAGCAGCTTGGAGTCTCGGACAGGGGGAGGAAACTATGGCTACACCTTC
CDR3 protein: CASSLESRTGGGNYGYTF

CDR3 length: 15
D gene: TRBD2
V gene: TRBV30
clone size: NA
J gene: TRBJ2-7
CDR3 DNA: TGTGCCTGGGACAGGACTAGCGGGTTCTCCTACGAGCAGTACTTC
CDR3 protein: CAWDRTSGFSYEQYF

CDR3 length: 13
D gene: NA
V gene: TRBV5-6
clone size: NA
J gene: TRBJ2-7
CDR3 DNA: TGTGCCAGCAGCTATTCTCACGCCTACGAGCAGTACTTC
CDR3 protein: CASSYSHAYEQYF

CDR3 length: 14
D gene: TRBD1
V gene: TRBV7-3
clone size: once
J gene: TRBJ2-7
CDR3 DNA: TGTGCCAGCAGCTTAACTGGGACAGATTACGAGCAGTACTTC
CDR3 protein: CASSLTGTDYEQYF

CDR3 length: 17
D gene: NA
V gene: TRBV4-2
clone size: NA
J gene: TRBJ1-1
CDR3 DNA: TGTGCCAGCAGCCAAGATCCACCTCTGGGGGAAAACACTGAAGCTTTCTTT
CDR3 protein: CASSQDPPLGENTEAFF

CDR3 length: 13
D gene: TRBD1
V gene: TRBV30
clone size: NA
J gene: TRBJ2-3
CDR3 DNA: TGTGCCTGGGGACAGGTCCAAACAGATACGCAGTATTTT
CDR3 protein: CAWGQVQTDTQYF